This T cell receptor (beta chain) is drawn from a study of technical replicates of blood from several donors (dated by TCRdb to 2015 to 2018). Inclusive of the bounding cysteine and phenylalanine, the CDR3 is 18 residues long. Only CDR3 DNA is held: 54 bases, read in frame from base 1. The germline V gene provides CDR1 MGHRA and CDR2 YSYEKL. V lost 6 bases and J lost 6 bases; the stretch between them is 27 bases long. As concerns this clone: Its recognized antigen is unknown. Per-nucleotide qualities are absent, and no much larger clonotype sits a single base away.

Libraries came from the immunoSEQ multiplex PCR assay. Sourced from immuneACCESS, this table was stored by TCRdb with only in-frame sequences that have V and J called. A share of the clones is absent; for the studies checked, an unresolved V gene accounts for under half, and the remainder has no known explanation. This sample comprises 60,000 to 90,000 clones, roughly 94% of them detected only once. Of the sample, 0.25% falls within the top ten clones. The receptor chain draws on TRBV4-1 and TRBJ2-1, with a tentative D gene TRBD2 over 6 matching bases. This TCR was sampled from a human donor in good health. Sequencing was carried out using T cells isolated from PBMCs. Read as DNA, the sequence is TGCGCCAGCAGGCCCTTTGGTCTGGCGGGGCCGAACTCCAATGAGCAGTTCTTC. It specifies CASRPFGLAGPNSNEQFF.